Each of the 29 T cell receptor beta chains below was sequenced from the same sample in a study of shared clonotypes between healthy human individuals. Naive CD8 cells, CD45RO-negative and positively selected for CCR7, excluded terminally differentiated effector memory CD45RA+ cells. Some clones are missing from TCRdb's copy, which holds only in-frame ones; the method was immunoSEQ multiplex PCR. The data hold about 1,800,000 clones, with roughly 94% observed a single time. The sequenced material came from naive CD8+ T cells sorted from blood. The source of these receptors is a man younger than 35 in good health.

The chain couples TRBV19 to TRBJ2-1, with D perhaps matching TRBD1 (6 bases). CDR1 is LNHDA, CDR2 SQIVND, per germline (reference sequence). The CDR3 extends over 15 amino acids. V was trimmed by 5 bases and J by 3 bases, leaving 14 bases between them. The CDR3 spells CASSYLQGSYNEQFF. The CDR3 DNA reads as TGTGCCAGTAGTTACTTACAGGGTAGCTACAATGAGCAGTTCTTC.

The chain recombines TRBV19 with TRBJ2-2; 7 positions agree with TRBD1. CDR1 is LNHDA and CDR2 is SQIVND in the germline V gene (reference sequence). J lost 6 bases, V lost 6 bases, and 13 bases had no gene match. There are 16 residues in the CDR3. CDR3 sequence: CASSIDRVDKPGELFF. The CDR3, as DNA: TGTGCCAGTAGCATCGACAGGGTTGATAAGCCCGGGGAGCTGTTTTTT. Looking up the rest from reference TRBV19 and TRBJ2-2 gives the full variable domain: DGGITQSPKYLFRKEGQNVTLSCEQNLNHDAMYWYRQDPGQGLRLIYYSQIVNDFQKGDIAEGYSVSREKKESFPLTVTSAQKNPTAFYLCASSIDRVDKPGELFFGEGSRLTVL.

As for this clone: The sample has other DNA sequences that encode this CDR3 too. The rearrangement links TRBV27 to TRBJ2-7, with D uncertain. Germline assignment: CDR1 MNHEY and CDR2 SMNVEV (reference sequence). The V end lost 2 bases, the J end lost 0 bases, and 11 bases lay between the germline ends. There are 15 residues in the CDR3. The CDR3 DNA is TGTGCCAGCAGTTTAAAGGGTCCAAGCTCCTACGAGCAGTACTTC. Protein product: CASSLKGPSSYEQYF.

DNA of the CDR3: TGTGCCAGCGCCCGTTTGGAGAGTGAGCAGTTCTTC. This sequence encodes CASARLESEQFF. The chain has TRBV5-6 and TRBJ2-1; D is undetermined. The germline V and J ends were trimmed by 7 bases and 9 bases, with 14 bases remaining between them. Germline CDR1 is SGHDT and CDR2 is YYEEEE. The CDR3 is 12 amino acids.

This rearrangement joins TRBV5-4 to TRBJ2-3, with D uncertain. Looked up from germline, CDR1 is SGHNT and CDR2 is YYREEE (reference sequence). Trimming stripped 0 bases from V and 6 bases from J, with 11 bases between. The CDR3 consists of 14 residues. The CDR3, as DNA: TGTGCCAGCAGCTTGGTCGCGAGCTCGGATACGCAGTATTTT. Translating gives CASSLVASSDTQYF.

The rearrangement joins TRBV6-1 to TRBJ1-1; D is ambiguous. This CDR3 contains 16 residues. The germline gives CDR1 MNHNS, CDR2 SASEGT. V gave up 1 base and J gave up 4 bases, with 16 bases separating them. CDR3 DNA sequence: TGTGCCAGCAGTGAAGGAAGGGTCCTATTGGGCACTGAAGCTTTCTTT. This gives the protein CASSEGRVLLGTEAFF.

The chain is built from TRBV14 and TRBJ2-7; perhaps TRBD2 as D (5 bases). There are 14 residues in the CDR3. Germline CDR1 is SGHDN and CDR2 is FVKESK. The V end was cut by 3 bases, the J end by 2 bases, with 11 bases between. CDR3 protein: CASSQEDRAYEQYF. The CDR3 coding sequence is TGTGCCAGCAGCCAGGAGGACCGAGCCTACGAGCAGTACTTC.

Comment on this clone: Distinct nucleotide sequences in the sample also encode this CDR3. The rearrangement uses TRBV27 and TRBJ2-7; D perhaps matches TRBD2 (6 bases). Per germline, CDR1 MNHEY and CDR2 SMNVEV (reference sequence). The CDR3 length is 13 residues. Trimming left V 3 bases short and J 3 bases short, with 9 bases between. The CDR3 sequence: CASSFSGNYEQYF. CDR3 sequence (DNA): TGTGCCAGCAGTTTTAGCGGAAACTACGAGCAGTACTTC.

The CDR3 DNA follows: TGTGCCAGTCAACATGGGGGGTCCTATGGCTACACCTTC. It yields the protein CASQHGGSYGYTF. This sequence joins TRBV19 and TRBJ1-2; possible D gene TRBD1, 5 bases. The CDR3 runs to 13 residues. Germline-derived CDR1 and CDR2 are LNHDA and SQIVND (reference sequence). Trimming left V 8 bases short and J 4 bases short, with 14 bases between.

The count of this clone is one. The chain uses TRBV5-8 and TRBJ2-5; the match to TRBD1 covers 9 bases. J gave up 5 bases and V 6 bases, and 5 bases lay outside the gene matches. The CDR3 is 13 amino acids. Germline loops: CDR1 SGHTS, CDR2 YDEGEE. For the CDR3, the DNA is TGTGCCAGCACCTGGGACAGGGCCGAGACCCAGTACTTC. Its protein is CASTWDRAETQYF.

The chain employs TRBV25-1 and TRBJ2-2, with a tentative D call TRBD1 (5 bases). This CDR3 comprises 11 residues. V lost 10 bases and J 3 bases, leaving 6 bases between the germline ends. Germline assignment: CDR1 MGHDK and CDR2 SYGVNS. This CDR3 is CAIGDTGELFF. CDR3 DNA: TGTGCCATAGGGGACACCGGGGAGCTGTTTTTT.

This clone showed up just once. The V gene is TRBV6-5, the J gene TRBJ2-7, with unresolved D. V was pared by 0 bases and J by 7 bases, with 13 bases between. This CDR3 has 14 amino acids. Germline CDR1 and CDR2: MNHEY and SVGAGI. CDR3 sequence: CASSYSDPSREQYF. In DNA, the CDR3 is TGTGCCAGCAGTTACTCCGACCCGTCTAGGGAGCAGTACTTC.

The gene calls are TRBV5-1 and TRBJ2-2; D gene unclear. Germline CDR1 is SGHRS and CDR2 is YFSETQ. This CDR3 contains 19 residues. Trimming shortened V by 2 bases and J by 1 base, and 21 bases separated the two germline ends. The CDR3 DNA sequence: TGCGCCAGCAGCTTTTCCCCGCCTACAGCTGAGTTGAACACCGGGGAGCTGTTTTTT. Translating gives CASSFSPPTAELNTGELFF.

The count of this clone is one. The chain recombines TRBV7-9 with TRBJ2-1, with 10 bases matching TRBD1. V shed 4 bases, J shed 3 bases, and the junction held 9 bases outside the gene matches. Germline lookup yields CDR1 SEHNR and CDR2 FQNEAQ (reference sequence). This CDR3 region has 17 residues. The CDR3 DNA follows: TGTGCCAGCAGCTCCCCTTTGAGGACAGGGGGCTACAATGAGCAGTTCTTC. It encodes CASSSPLRTGGYNEQFF.

The gene calls are TRBV27 and TRBJ2-2; D remains unclear. Trimming cost V 5 bases and J 3 bases, with 7 bases left between them. The CDR3 has 13 amino acids. Germline V CDR1 and CDR2: MNHEY, SMNVEV (reference sequence). CDR3 sequence: CASSQADTGELFF. CDR3 DNA sequence: TGTGCCAGCAGTCAGGCAGACACCGGGGAGCTGTTTTTT.

The rearrangement links TRBV4-3 to TRBJ2-7; D uncertain. Trimming removed 0 bases at V and 3 bases at J, with 12 bases between. The CDR3 spans 15 residues. Per the germline V gene, CDR1 is LGHNA and CDR2 is YSLEER. The CDR3 spells CASSQEIGQHYEQYF. DNA of the CDR3: TGCGCCAGCAGCCAAGAAATAGGCCAGCACTACGAGCAGTACTTC.

V gene TRBV7-9 combines with J gene TRBJ1-4, with D perhaps TRBD1 (6 bases). CDR1 and CDR2 (germline): SEHNR, FQNEAQ (reference sequence). The CDR3 sequence is 16 residues long. Trimming took off 5 bases at V and 4 bases at J, with 17 bases between the two ends. The DNA of the CDR3 is TGTGCCAGCAGCCCACTTGAGGGGGTTGTTAATGAAAAACTGTTTTTT. This gives the protein CASSPLEGVVNEKLFF.

Worth noting for this clone: This may arise from a read error, as a much more abundant clone is one base away. The same CDR3 arises from other DNA sequences in this sample as well. The chain carries TRBV5-6 and TRBJ2-7, with unresolved D. Trimming cost V 1 base and J 1 base, with 3 bases left between them. The CDR3 is made up of 12 amino acids. Germline lookup yields CDR1 SGHDT and CDR2 YYEEEE. The CDR3 region has the DNA TGTGCCAGCAGCTTGTGGTCCTACGAGCAGTACTTC. As protein: CASSLWSYEQYF.

CDR3 sequence: CASNPWGPTNEKLFF. The CDR3 region has the DNA TGTGCCAGCAACCCTTGGGGGCCGACTAATGAAAAACTGTTTTTT. The rearrangement links TRBV7-9 to TRBJ1-4; a weak D match, TRBD1 (6 bases). The V gene's germline CDR1 is SEHNR and CDR2 FQNEAQ (reference sequence). This CDR3 has 15 residues. The V end was cut by 7 bases, the J end by 2 bases, with 14 bases between. Full variable domain (missing parts from reference TRBV7-9 and TRBJ1-4): DTGVSQNPRHKITKRGQNVTFRCDPISEHNRLYWYRQTLGQGPEFLTYFQNEAQLEKSRLLSDRFSAERPKGSFSTLEIQRTEQGDSAMYLCASNPWGPTNEKLFFGSGTQLSVL.

The table lists this clone with a count of one. This sample includes further DNA sequences coding for the same CDR3. CDR3 DNA: TGCGCCAGCAGCCAAGATCTCGGCGACCAAGAGACCCAGTACTTC. Its translation: CASSQDLGDQETQYF. The chain combines TRBV4-3 with TRBJ2-5; D remains unclear. There are 15 residues in the CDR3. Germline-derived CDR1 and CDR2 are LGHNA and YSLEER. Trimming left V 0 bases short and J 0 bases short, with 8 bases between.

Comments on this clone: Other DNA sequences from this sample encode an identical CDR3 as well. This sequence joins TRBV19 and TRBJ2-7; possible D gene TRBD2, 6 bases. The CDR3 extends over 15 amino acids. The germline CDR1 and CDR2 sequences are LNHDA and SQIVND (reference sequence). V lost 2 bases, J lost 3 bases, and 14 bases lay in between. The DNA of the CDR3 is TGTGCCAGTAGTATACGTTCGGGGGTAAGCTACGAGCAGTACTTC. Its protein is CASSIRSGVSYEQYF.

This rearrangement joins TRBV5-1 to TRBJ2-7; D is uncertain. V was clipped by 10 bases and J by 5 bases, with 10 bases between them. Germline-derived CDR1 and CDR2 are SGHRS and YFSETQ. The CDR3 covers 10 residues. The CDR3 nucleotides are TGCGCCCTCCCAAAGGACGAGCAGTACTTC. Protein sequence: CALPKDEQYF.

V is TRBV7-9 and J is TRBJ2-1; 11 bases fit TRBD2. The ends lost 4 bases at V and 7 bases at J; junction bases unmatched: 9. The CDR3 has 16 residues. Germline lookup yields CDR1 SEHNR and CDR2 FQNEAQ (reference sequence). CDR3 in amino acids: CASSSVAGGPGNEQFF. The CDR3 bases are TGTGCCAGCAGCTCTGTAGCGGGGGGGCCGGGAAATGAGCAGTTCTTC. Looking up the rest from reference TRBV7-9 and TRBJ2-1 gives the full variable domain: DTGVSQNPRHKITKRGQNVTFRCDPISEHNRLYWYRQTLGQGPEFLTYFQNEAQLEKSRLLSDRFSAERPKGSFSTLEIQRTEQGDSAMYLCASSSVAGGPGNEQFFGPGTRLTVL.

The J gene is TRBJ2-7, the V gene TRBV7-6; D is undetermined. V was shortened by 1 base and J by 2 bases, with 6 bases between the two germline ends. Germline assignment: CDR1 SGHVS and CDR2 FNYEAQ. The CDR3 contains 13 residues. CDR3 sequence reads: CASSLDSPYEQYF. The CDR3 DNA reads as TGTGCCAGCAGCTTAGATTCCCCCTACGAGCAGTACTTC.

V is TRBV6-5 and J is TRBJ1-2; D remains unclear. CDR1 is MNHEY and CDR2 is SVGAGI in the germline V gene. The CDR3 is 13 residues long. V lost 0 bases and J 8 bases, leaving 10 bases between the germline ends. The CDR3 is CASSYSSGFGYTF. CDR3 coding DNA: TGTGCCAGCAGTTACTCATCCGGGTTCGGCTACACCTTC.

The chain links TRBV18 to TRBJ2-1; 11 nucleotides line up with TRBD1. The CDR3 is made up of 15 amino acids. V shed 4 bases and J 4 bases; nucleotides not matched to a gene: 3. Per the germline V gene, CDR1 is KGHSH and CDR2 is LQKENI. CDR3 sequence: CASSRDRGGYNEQFF. The CDR3 DNA follows: TGTGCCAGCTCACGGGACAGGGGGGGATACAATGAGCAGTTCTTC.

V gene TRBV6-5 combines with J gene TRBJ2-1; D may correspond to TRBD1 or TRBD2 (5 bases each). Deletions cut 6 bases from V and 9 bases from J, with 9 bases between. Germline V gene sequence: CDR1 MNHEY, CDR2 SVGAGI. The length of the CDR3 is 11 residues. The CDR3 nucleotides are TGTGCCAGCAGGGTTGGGGGTGAGCAGTTCTTC. This encodes CASRVGGEQFF.

The rearrangement joins TRBV15 to TRBJ2-7; the D gene could be TRBD1 or TRBD2 (6 bases each). CDR3 length: 12 residues. Germline CDR1 is LNHNV and CDR2 is YYDKDF (reference sequence). V gave up 6 bases and J gave up 7 bases, with 13 bases separating them. DNA of the CDR3: TGTGCCACCAGGGAACAGGGAGGTGAGCAGTACTTC. This translates into CATREQGGEQYF.

The rearrangement joins TRBV13 to TRBJ2-7; no definite D call. This CDR3 spans 16 amino acids. V was pared by 1 base and J by 1 base, with 14 bases between. The germline gives CDR1 PRHDT, CDR2 FYEKMQ (reference sequence). This chain's CDR3 is CASSLVVGGPSYEQYF. The CDR3 DNA is TGTGCCAGCAGCTTAGTGGTCGGCGGACCGTCCTACGAGCAGTACTTC.